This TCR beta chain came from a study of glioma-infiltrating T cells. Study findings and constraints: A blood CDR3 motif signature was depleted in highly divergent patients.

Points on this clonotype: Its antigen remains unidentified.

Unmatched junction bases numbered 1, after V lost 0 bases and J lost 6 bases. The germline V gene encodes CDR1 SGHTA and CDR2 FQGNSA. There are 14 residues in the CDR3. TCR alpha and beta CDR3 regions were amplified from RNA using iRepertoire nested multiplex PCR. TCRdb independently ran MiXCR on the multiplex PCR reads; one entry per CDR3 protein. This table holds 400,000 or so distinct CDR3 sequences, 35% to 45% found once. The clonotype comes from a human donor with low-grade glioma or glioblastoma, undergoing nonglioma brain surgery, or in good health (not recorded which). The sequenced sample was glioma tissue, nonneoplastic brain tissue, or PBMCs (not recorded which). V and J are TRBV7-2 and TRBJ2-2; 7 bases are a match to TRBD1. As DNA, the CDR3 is TGTGCCAGCAGCTTAGCAACAGGGGCCGGGGAGCTGTTTTTT. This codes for CASSLATGAGELFF.